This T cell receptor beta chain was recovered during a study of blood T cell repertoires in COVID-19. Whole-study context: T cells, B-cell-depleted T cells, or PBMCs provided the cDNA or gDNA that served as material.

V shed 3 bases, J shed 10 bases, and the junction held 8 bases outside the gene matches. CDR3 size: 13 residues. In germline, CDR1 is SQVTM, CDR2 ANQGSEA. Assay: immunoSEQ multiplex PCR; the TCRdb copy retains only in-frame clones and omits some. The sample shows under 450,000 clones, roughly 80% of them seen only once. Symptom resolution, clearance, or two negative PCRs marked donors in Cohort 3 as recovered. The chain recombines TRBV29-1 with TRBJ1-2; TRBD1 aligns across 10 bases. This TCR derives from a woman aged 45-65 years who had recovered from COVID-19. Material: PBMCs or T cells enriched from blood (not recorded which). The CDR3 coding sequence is TGCAGCGTTGACAGGACAGGGGGTACTGACTACACCTTC. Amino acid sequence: CSVDRTGGTDYTF.